The 22 T cell receptor beta chains given below trace back to one sample, sequenced in a study of T cell responses to AZD1222 COVID-19 vaccine. Profiled with immunoSEQ multiplex PCR; TCRdb holds only in-frame clones, not every one. The sample shows about 99,000 clones, 91% of them seen only once. The starting material was peripheral blood, obtained 28 days after the second AZD1222 dose. The receptors originated from an adult who received the AZD1222 COVID-19 vaccine.

The gene calls are TRBV7-8 and TRBJ1-3; 8 nucleotides match TRBD1. Trimming cost V 4 bases and J 2 bases; bases outside gene matches: 10. The CDR3 extends over 17 amino acids. Germline V gene lookup returns CDR1 SGHVS and CDR2 FQNEAQ. This CDR3 reads CASSSRFTGGPGNTIYF. The CDR3 nucleotides read TGTGCCAGCAGCTCCAGATTCACAGGGGGTCCTGGAAACACCATATATTTT.

This sequence joins TRBV6-5 and TRBJ2-1; 9 bases are shared with TRBD1. The length of the CDR3 is 16 residues. Looked up from germline, CDR1 is MNHEY and CDR2 is SVGAGI. Unmatched junction bases numbered 12, after V lost 4 bases and J lost 8 bases. CDR3: CASSLPPGQGGYEQFF. Written as DNA, the CDR3 is TGTGCCAGCAGTTTACCCCCGGGACAGGGAGGTTATGAGCAGTTCTTC.

The chain recombines TRBV29-1 with TRBJ2-1; 8 nucleotides line up with TRBD2. Germline CDR1 is SQVTM and CDR2 is ANQGSEA. With 4 bases clipped from V and 5 bases from J, the junction kept 4 bases outside the gene matches. This CDR3 has 13 amino acids. The CDR3 region has the DNA TGCAGCGTTGGGACTAGCCTCAACAATGAGCAGTTCTTC. It specifies CSVGTSLNNEQFF.

The chain carries TRBV5-8 and TRBJ1-1, with D tentatively TRBD1 (6 bases). Germline V gene data show CDR1 as SGHTS and CDR2 as YDEGEE. The CDR3 has 13 amino acids. The V end lost 5 bases, the J end lost 11 bases, and 19 bases lay between the germline ends. Written as DNA, the CDR3 is TGTGCCAGCAGGCAGACAGGTGGGAGGCGGGCTTTCTTT. It codes for CASRQTGGRRAFF.

V gene TRBV28 combines with J gene TRBJ1-1, with unresolved D. V was pared by 5 bases and J by 0 bases, with 13 bases between. The germline V gene has CDR1 MDHEN and CDR2 SYDVKM. The CDR3 runs to 15 residues. CDR3 loop: CASSGEAAMNTEAFF. In DNA, the CDR3 is TGTGCCAGCAGTGGGGAGGCAGCCATGAACACTGAAGCTTTCTTT.

The chain combines TRBV7-8 with TRBJ2-7; D remains unclear. The CDR3 runs 15 residues. Germline V gene sequence: CDR1 SGHVS, CDR2 FQNEAQ. Deletions cut 0 bases from V and 3 bases from J, with 12 bases between. The CDR3: CASSLARSVIYEQYF. DNA of the CDR3: TGTGCCAGCAGCTTAGCGCGATCGGTAATCTACGAGCAGTACTTC.

The chain uses TRBV2 and TRBJ2-1; no clear D gene. Trimming stripped 4 bases from V and 7 bases from J, with 5 bases between. The CDR3 has 11 amino acids. The germline gives CDR1 SNHLY, CDR2 FYNNEI. CDR3 in amino acids: CASSGPNEQFF. CDR3 in DNA: TGTGCCAGCAGTGGCCCAAATGAGCAGTTCTTC.

V is TRBV18 and J is TRBJ2-3, with 9 bases identical to TRBD2. The CDR3 runs 15 residues. Germline V gives CDR1 KGHSH, CDR2 LQKENI. Trimming cost V 1 base and J 1 base; bases outside gene matches: 0. The CDR3 sequence is CASSPLAGGTDTQYF. CDR3 in DNA: TGTGCCAGCTCACCACTAGCGGGAGGCACAGATACGCAGTATTTT.

The V and J genes are TRBV15 and TRBJ2-7, with 7 bases aligning to TRBD2. In germline, CDR1 is LNHNV, CDR2 YYDKDF (reference sequence). With V trimmed by 1 base and J by 7 bases, 4 bases remained unmatched. This CDR3 has 13 amino acids. CDR3 region: CATSRVAGEEQYF. CDR3 DNA: TGTGCCACCAGCAGAGTCGCGGGAGAAGAGCAGTACTTC.

CDR3 nucleotides: TGTGCCAGCAGCTTAGATCTCGGGACTCCCTACGAGCAGTACTTC. Protein: CASSLDLGTPYEQYF. The chain recombines TRBV11-2 with TRBJ2-7; D perhaps matches TRBD2 (6 bases). This CDR3 is built from 15 residues. Between the trimmed V and J ends, which lost 0 bases and 2 bases, there was a span of 11 bases. Germline lookup yields CDR1 SGHAT and CDR2 FQNNGV.

The chain joins TRBV4-2 to TRBJ2-1, with D possibly TRBD2 on 6 matching bases. This CDR3 is built from 14 residues. Trimming pared 0 bases from V and 15 bases from J, leaving 18 bases between. Germline V gene sequence: CDR1 LGHNA, CDR2 YNFKEQ. CDR3 in amino acids: CASSQDYKGLVRFF. The CDR3 bases are TGTGCCAGCAGCCAAGATTATAAGGGACTGGTAAGGTTCTTC.

This chain links TRBV19 with TRBJ1-2; no reliable D call. This CDR3 comprises 16 residues. The germline V gene has CDR1 LNHDA and CDR2 SQIVND (reference sequence). The V end was cut by 6 bases, the J end by 1 base, with 18 bases between. The CDR3 protein is CASSPPGFEINYGYTF. DNA of the CDR3: TGTGCCAGTAGCCCCCCGGGGTTCGAGATTAACTATGGCTACACCTTC.

This clone occurred once. The chain recombines TRBV10-3 with TRBJ1-3, with D perhaps TRBD1 (6 bases). Trimming took off 7 bases at V and 2 bases at J, with 9 bases between the two ends. Germline V lookup: CDR1 ENHRY, CDR2 SYGVKD. This CDR3 has 13 amino acids. The CDR3 nucleotides are TGTGCCATCATGAGGGGGGCTGGAAACACCATATATTTT. Encoded protein: CAIMRGAGNTIYF.

V and J are TRBV24-1 and TRBJ2-1; unclear D gene. Germline values: CDR1 KGHDR, CDR2 SFDVKD. There are 15 residues in the CDR3. V gave up 3 bases and J gave up 1 base, with 9 bases separating them. The CDR3 loop reads CATSDTTKSYNEQFF. CDR3 DNA: TGTGCCACCAGTGATACGACAAAGTCCTACAATGAGCAGTTCTTC.

This chain uses TRBV4-3 with TRBJ2-2; maybe TRBD1 (6 bases). V was pared by 3 bases and J by 0 bases, with 17 bases between. Germline CDR1 reads LGHNA; CDR2 reads YSLEER. The CDR3 is made up of 18 amino acids. The CDR3 nucleotides read TGCGCCAGCAGCCAGCAGGCCTTCAGGGGTACGAACACCGGGGAGCTGTTTTTT. This codes for CASSQQAFRGTNTGELFF.

This chain joins TRBV9 and TRBJ2-7; weak D call: TRBD1 (5 bases). The CDR3 totals 14 residues. V lost 0 bases, J lost 7 bases, and 14 bases lay in between. The germline gives CDR1 SGDLS, CDR2 YYNGEE. CDR3 region: CASSVGTLAREQYF. As DNA, the CDR3 is TGTGCCAGCAGCGTAGGGACACTGGCTAGGGAGCAGTACTTC.

The V call is TRBV7-9, the J call TRBJ1-2; 10 bases map to TRBD1. The J segment lost 2 bases and the V segment lost 5 bases, leaving 8 bases of the junction unmatched. CDR1 SEHNR and CDR2 FQNEAQ come from the germline V gene (reference sequence). The CDR3 loop spans 16 amino acids. The CDR3 DNA reads as TGTGCCAGCAGCACGATCCGGGACAGGGGAAACTATGGCTACACCTTC. It translates to CASSTIRDRGNYGYTF.

V gene TRBV3-1 (or the pseudogene TRBV3-2) combines with J gene TRBJ2-4; the D is unclear. This CDR3 has 15 residues. V lost 0 bases and J 10 bases, leaving 16 bases between the germline ends. Germline CDR1 reads LGHDT; CDR2 reads YNNKEL (reference sequence). The CDR3 DNA is TGTGCCAGCAGCCAAGATGTCGGGCTAACCGGGATTCAGTACTTC. This gives the protein CASSQDVGLTGIQYF.

The chain carries TRBV28 and TRBJ1-4; D is undetermined. The CDR3 runs 13 residues. The V gene's germline CDR1 is MDHEN and CDR2 SYDVKM. The germline V and J ends were trimmed by 2 bases and 5 bases, with 6 bases remaining between them. CDR3 nucleotides: TGTGCCAGCAGTTTAGGACGGAATGAAAAACTGTTTTTT. This encodes CASSLGRNEKLFF.

This rearrangement joins TRBV28 to TRBJ2-5; D unresolved. The CDR3 loop spans 15 amino acids. CDR1 is MDHEN and CDR2 is SYDVKM in the germline V gene. V was shortened by 3 bases and J by 2 bases, with 13 bases between the two germline ends. CDR3: CASSFSSGRQETQYF. The CDR3 DNA sequence: TGTGCCAGCAGTTTCTCCTCGGGCAGGCAAGAGACCCAGTACTTC.

This rearrangement joins TRBV6-4 to TRBJ1-5; no firm D call. This CDR3 region has 14 residues. V gave up 6 bases and J gave up 6 bases, with 15 bases separating them. Germline V gene data show CDR1 as MRHNA and CDR2 as SNTAGT. CDR3 region: CASRRKGSGQPQHF. The CDR3 bases are TGTGCCAGCAGACGGAAGGGCTCGGGTCAGCCCCAGCATTTT.

This clone was recorded only once. V is TRBV27 and J is TRBJ1-6; 7 positions agree with TRBD1. This CDR3 comprises 15 residues. Per the germline V gene, CDR1 is MNHEY and CDR2 is SMNVEV (reference sequence). V gave up 5 bases and J gave up 7 bases; unmatched junction bases: 8. CDR3 coding DNA: TGTGCCAGCAGTGCCAGACAGGGACTAAATTCACCCCTCCACTTT. This codes for CASSARQGLNSPLHF.